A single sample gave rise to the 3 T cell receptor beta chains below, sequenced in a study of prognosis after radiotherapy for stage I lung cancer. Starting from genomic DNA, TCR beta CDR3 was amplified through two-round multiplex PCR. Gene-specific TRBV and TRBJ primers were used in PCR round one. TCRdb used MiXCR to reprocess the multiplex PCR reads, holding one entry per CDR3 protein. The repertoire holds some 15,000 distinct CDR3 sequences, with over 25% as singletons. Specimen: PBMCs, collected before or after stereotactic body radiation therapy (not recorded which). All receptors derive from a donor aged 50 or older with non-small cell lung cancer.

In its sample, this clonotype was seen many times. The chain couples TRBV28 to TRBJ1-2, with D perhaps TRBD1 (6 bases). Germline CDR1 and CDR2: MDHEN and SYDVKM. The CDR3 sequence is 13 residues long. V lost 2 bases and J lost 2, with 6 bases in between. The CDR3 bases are TGTGCCAGCAGTTTAGACAGGAACTATGGCTACACCTTC. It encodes CASSLDRNYGYTF.

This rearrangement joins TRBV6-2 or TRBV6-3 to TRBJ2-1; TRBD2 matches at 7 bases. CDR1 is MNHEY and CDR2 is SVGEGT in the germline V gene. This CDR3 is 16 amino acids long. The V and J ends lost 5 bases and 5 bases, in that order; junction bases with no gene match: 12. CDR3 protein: CASSVRKGAGNNEQFF. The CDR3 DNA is TGTGCCAGCAGTGTGAGAAAGGGAGCGGGGAACAATGAGCAGTTCTTC.

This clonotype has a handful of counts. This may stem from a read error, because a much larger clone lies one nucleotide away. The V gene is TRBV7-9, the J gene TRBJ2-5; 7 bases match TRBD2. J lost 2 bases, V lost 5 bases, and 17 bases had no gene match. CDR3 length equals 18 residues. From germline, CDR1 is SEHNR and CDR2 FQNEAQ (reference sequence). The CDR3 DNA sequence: TGTGCCAGCAGCGGTTTGACTGGCGGGAGCATTTATCAAGAGACCCAGTACTTC. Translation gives CASSGLTGGSIYQETQYF.